This T cell receptor beta chain comes out of a study of blood T cell repertoires in COVID-19. Turning to the study itself: COVID-19 samples from acute and convalescent phases originated in the United States, Italy and Spain. In each case, the material was cDNA or gDNA derived from T cells, B-cell-depleted T cells, or PBMCs.

In the authors' workflow: Amplifying reference gene primers gave estimates of nucleated cell counts. Here immunoSEQ multiplex PCR was the method, and the copy in TCRdb shows in-frame clones only, minus some. V and J calls and clone size are those listed in that table; D and trimming were worked out from the DNA. This table has just under 250,000 clones, roughly 91% appearing once. Two consecutive negative NP/OP PCR tests, clearance, or resolved symptoms defined Cohort 3 recovery. V was cut by 2 bases and J by 0 bases, with 9 bases left in between. CDR1 SGDLS and CDR2 YYNGEE come from the germline V gene. CDR3 length equals 15 residues.

The V and J genes are TRBV9 and TRBJ1-5, with D possibly TRBD1 on 5 matching bases. This TCR derives from a woman in her thirties who had recovered from COVID-19. The specimen was PBMCs or T cells enriched from blood (not recorded which). The CDR3 spells CASSVDSYSNQPQHF. The CDR3 DNA reads TGTGCCAGCAGCGTTGACAGTTATAGCAATCAGCCCCAGCATTTT.